This record concerns one T cell receptor beta chain sequence. What it binds is unknown. Unique molecular identifiers tagged the TCR beta cDNA libraries. Starting from about 1 to 10 million T cells, the study yielded about 490,000 cDNA molecules. TCRdb ran MiXCR on the PCR reads and lists one entry per CDR3 protein. The data show hundreds of thousands of distinct CDR3 sequences, with about 60% seen just once and 11% held by the top ten. This entry is derived from a study of post-analysis software for immune sequencing data. Study-wide results and limits: With TRBV5-6, TRBV5-1 and TRBV20-1 included, about five TRBV segments were more frequent in patients than in controls.

The CDR3 length is 15 residues. Per germline, CDR1 MGHDK and CDR2 SYGVNS. The receptor's source is a girl aged 2 to 10 with multiple sclerosis. The specimen sequenced was blood. The chain links TRBV25-1 to TRBJ2-7; a weak D match, TRBD2 (7 bases). The J call may be in error: the DNA end matches TRBJ2-5 better. The CDR3 sequence: CASNPGGAPRETQYF. The CDR3 DNA sequence: TGTGCCAGCAATCCTGGGGGGGCCCCAAGGGAGACCCAGTACTTC.